This T cell receptor beta chain stems from a study of blood T cell repertoires in COVID-19. Study-wide context: Sites in the United States, Italy and Spain provided acute and convalescent COVID-19 samples. PBMCs, B-cell-depleted T cells, or T cells were the source of the cDNA or gDNA that made up the material.

Under the authors' procedure: From reference gene primer amplification, estimates of nucleated cell counts were derived. The method was immunoSEQ multiplex PCR; TCRdb's version includes in-frame clones alone and lacks a portion of them. V, J and clone size reflect that table, while D and trimming were determined from the DNA. The table lists tens of thousands of clones, 85% of them singletons, with 5% to 6.5% in the top ten. Sequenced input: peripheral blood. The origin of this receptor is a man between 65 and 85 years old with acute or convalescent COVID-19.

Here the CDR3 DNA reads TGTGCCATCAGTGAGTCGGAGATAAATTTGAACACTGAAGCTTTCTTT. This encodes CAISESEINLNTEAFF. The gene calls are TRBV10-3 and TRBJ1-1; no clear D. From germline, CDR1 is ENHRY and CDR2 SYGVKD. CDR3 size: 16 residues. V lost 0 bases to trimming and J lost 0 bases, with 11 bases between them.